This T cell receptor beta chain was observed in a study of T-cell reconstitution after alpha-beta-depleted transplantation in children. General study findings and limits: Fresh T-cell production supplied most of the T-cell counts and diversity seen one year after transplant. About two months after transplant, alpha-beta T cells reportedly came from several hundred expanded graft clones.

Molecular barcoding with unique molecular identifiers was used for the TCRbeta library. TCRdb itself ran the PCR reads through MiXCR, one entry per CDR3 protein. The sample includes 580,000 or so distinct CDR3 sequences, 20% to 25% of them seen just once. This clonotype was detected a few times. The target antigen is unknown. CDR1 and CDR2 (germline): SEHNR, FQNEAQ (reference sequence). V lost 4 bases to trimming and J lost 4 bases, with 16 bases between them. This CDR3 has 15 residues. Source: PBMCs, mostly from graft donor cells, taken 360 days after TCRalphabeta/CD19-depleted stem cell transplant. This sequence joins TRBV7-9 and TRBJ2-5; D is perhaps TRBD2 (7 bases). This TCR came from a boy younger than two who had a stem cell transplant for acute myeloid leukemia, so the T cells may come from the graft donor. DNA of the CDR3: TGTGCCAGCAGCTCACTCGGGGGGCCAGCAGAGACCCAGTACTTC. It is translated as CASSSLGGPAETQYF.